This record covers a single T cell receptor (beta chain). This clonotype has ten or more counts. Its antigen is still unknown. Qualities for individual bases were not recorded, and no much larger clone is one base off. The data were taken from a study of T cell repertoires in cytomegalovirus infection (dated by TCRdb to between 2018 and 2021). For the study in its entirety: Donor HLA type was relevant to the analysis, because carriage of CMV infection together with the matching HLA type was indicated by public TCR beta signatures.

V sheds 8 bases and J sheds 6 bases, leaving 23 bases between their ends. Counted from cysteine to phenylalanine, this CDR3 has 15 amino acids. Solely the CDR3 DNA is kept, with 45 bases framed from the first base. The germline V gene sets CDR1 to SNHLY and CDR2 to FYNNEI. The sequencer was an Illumina HiSeq 1500. TCRdb reprocessing: public reads trimmed at Q25 with fastp, clones called with MiXCR, in-frame beta chains kept. Rows are combined by CDR3 protein, so each entry shows the most common genes and DNA. Across this sample there are 150,000 to 200,000 distinct CDR3 sequences, with 13% to 15% seen only once. The ten largest clones represent 25% to 30% of the sample. The investigation overall reported the following: In both this cohort and an independent cohort of several hundred donors, the cumulative frequency of public TCR beta family members distinguished carriers of CMV infection plus the relevant HLA type. The ex vivo response was dominated by HLA-C-restricted CMV-specific TCR beta clonotypes, which also provided the single most frequent clonotype in two of eight donors.

The sequence came from a human donor in good health (CMV status not recorded). Some clones in this sample may be carry-over from other donors' samples. Sequences were obtained from PBMCs. Recombination joined TRBV2 with TRBJ2-7, with TRBD2 perhaps the D gene, on 6 matching bases. The DNA is as follows: TGTGCCAGCGGACGGTGGGGGGACCCTTTAATCGAGCAGTACTTC. It is translated as CASGRWGDPLIEQYF. With the rest looked up from the reference TRBV2 and TRBJ2-7 genes rather than sequenced, the full variable domain is EPEVTQTPSHQVTQMGQEVILRCVPISNHLYFYWYRQILGQKVEFLVSFYNNEISEKSEIFDDQFSVERPDGSNFTLKIRSTKLEDSAMYFCASGRWGDPLIEQYFGPGTRLTVT.